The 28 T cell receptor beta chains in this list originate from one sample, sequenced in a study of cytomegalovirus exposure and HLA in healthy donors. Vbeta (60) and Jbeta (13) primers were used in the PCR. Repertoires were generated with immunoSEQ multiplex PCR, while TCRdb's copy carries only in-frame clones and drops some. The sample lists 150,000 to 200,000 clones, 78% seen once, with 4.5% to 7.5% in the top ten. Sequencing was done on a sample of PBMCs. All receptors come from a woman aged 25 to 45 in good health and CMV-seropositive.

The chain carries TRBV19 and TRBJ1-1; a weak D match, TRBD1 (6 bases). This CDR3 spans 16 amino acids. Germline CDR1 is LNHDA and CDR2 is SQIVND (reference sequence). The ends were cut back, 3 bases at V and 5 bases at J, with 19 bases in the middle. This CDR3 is CASSMLTGQRLTEAFF. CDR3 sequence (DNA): TGTGCCAGTAGTATGTTGACAGGTCAACGGTTGACTGAAGCTTTCTTT.

The CDR3 loop is CASSIAEGTDTQYF. The DNA for the CDR3 is TGTGCCAGCAGTATAGCGGAGGGCACAGATACGCAGTATTTT. V and J are TRBV6-5 and TRBJ2-3, with D maybe TRBD2 (6 bases). The CDR3 is 14 residues long. Trimming left V 5 bases short and J 1 base short, with 10 bases between. CDR1 MNHEY and CDR2 SVGAGI come from the germline V gene.

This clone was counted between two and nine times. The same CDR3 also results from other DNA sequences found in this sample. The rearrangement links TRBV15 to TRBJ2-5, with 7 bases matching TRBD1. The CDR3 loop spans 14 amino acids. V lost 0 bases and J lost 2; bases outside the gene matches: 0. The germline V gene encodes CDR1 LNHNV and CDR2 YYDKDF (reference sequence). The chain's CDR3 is CATSRDRGQETQYF. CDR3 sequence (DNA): TGTGCCACCAGCAGAGACAGGGGGCAAGAGACCCAGTACTTC.

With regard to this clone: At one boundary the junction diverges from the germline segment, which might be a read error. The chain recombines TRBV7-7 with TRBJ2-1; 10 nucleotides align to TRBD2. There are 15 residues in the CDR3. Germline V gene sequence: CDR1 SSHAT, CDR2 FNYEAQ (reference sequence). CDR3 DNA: TGTGCTAGCAGCCAAGCGGGAGGGTCCTACAATGAGCAGTTCTTC. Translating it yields CASSQAGGSYNEQFF.

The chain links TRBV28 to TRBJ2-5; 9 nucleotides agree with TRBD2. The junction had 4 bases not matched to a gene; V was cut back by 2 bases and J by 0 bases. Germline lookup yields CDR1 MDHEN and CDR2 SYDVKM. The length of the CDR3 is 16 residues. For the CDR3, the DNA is TGTGCCAGCAGTTTAACGACTAGCGGAAACCAAGAGACCCAGTACTTC. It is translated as CASSLTTSGNQETQYF.

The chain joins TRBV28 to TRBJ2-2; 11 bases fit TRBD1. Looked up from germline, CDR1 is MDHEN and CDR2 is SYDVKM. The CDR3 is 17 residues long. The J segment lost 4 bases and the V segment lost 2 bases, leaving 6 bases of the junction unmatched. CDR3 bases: TGTGCCAGCAGTTTAAGAGTAGGGACAGGGGGCACCGGGGAGCTGTTTTTT. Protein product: CASSLRVGTGGTGELFF.

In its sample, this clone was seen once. The CDR3 DNA sequence: TGCACCATTCTTCCAGGGGATTCCGGAAACACCATATATTTT. Amino acids: CTILPGDSGNTIYF. V usage is TRBV1 and J usage is TRBJ1-3; no DNA check was done on the table's D call, TRBD1. TRBV1 corresponds to a pseudogene. The CDR3 length is 14 residues.

CDR3 residues: CASSTNLDSLGYTF. In nucleotides, the CDR3 is TGTGCCAGCAGCACGAACCTCGACAGTTTAGGCTACACCTTC. This chain connects TRBV13 to TRBJ1-2; D might be TRBD1 (5 bases). Germline V CDR1 and CDR2: PRHDT, FYEKMQ (reference sequence). The CDR3 is 14 amino acids. The V gene lost 5 bases and the J gene lost 8 bases, with 18 bases spanning the gap. The full variable domain, its missing parts supplied by reference TRBV13 and TRBJ1-2, is AAGVIQSPRHLIKEKRETATLKCYPIPRHDTVYWYQQGPGQDPQFLISFYEKMQSDKGSIPDRFSAQQFSDYHSELNMSSLELGDSALYFCASSTNLDSLGYTFGSGTRLTVV.

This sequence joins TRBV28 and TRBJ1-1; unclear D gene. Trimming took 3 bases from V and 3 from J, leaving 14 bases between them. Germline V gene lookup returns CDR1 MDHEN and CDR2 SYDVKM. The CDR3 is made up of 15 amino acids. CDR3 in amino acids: CASSFTAGGHTEAFF. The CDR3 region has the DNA TGTGCCAGCAGTTTCACGGCGGGCGGTCACACTGAAGCTTTCTTT.

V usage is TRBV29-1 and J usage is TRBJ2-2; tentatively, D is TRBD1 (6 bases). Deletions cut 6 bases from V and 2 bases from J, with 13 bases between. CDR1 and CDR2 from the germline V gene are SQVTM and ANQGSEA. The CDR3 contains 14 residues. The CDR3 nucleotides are TGCAGCGTGGGGGCCTCGGTAAACACCGGGGAGCTGTTTTTT. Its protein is CSVGASVNTGELFF.

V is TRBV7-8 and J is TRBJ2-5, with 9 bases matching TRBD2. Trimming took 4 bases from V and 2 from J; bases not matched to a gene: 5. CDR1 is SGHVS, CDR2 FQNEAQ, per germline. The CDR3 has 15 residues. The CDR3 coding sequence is TGTGCCAGCAGCTCAACTAGCGGGTATCAAGAGACCCAGTACTTC. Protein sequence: CASSSTSGYQETQYF.

CDR3: CASSGRGEQYF. The CDR3 DNA follows: TGTGCCAGCAGTGGCCGGGGAGAGCAGTACTTC. J is TRBJ2-7 and V is TRBV27, with TRBD2 as a possible D gene (5 bases). Germline V gene sequence: CDR1 MNHEY, CDR2 SMNVEV (reference sequence). This CDR3 comprises 11 residues. V was shortened by 5 bases and J by 7 bases, with 9 bases between the two germline ends.

The CDR3 bases are TGTGCCAGTACCTCGCCCCCAGGTGACTATGGCTACACCTTC. Protein: CASTSPPGDYGYTF. The chain employs TRBV19 and TRBJ1-2; D remains ambiguous. CDR1 is LNHDA and CDR2 is SQIVND in the germline V gene (reference sequence). V was pared by 7 bases and J by 3 bases, with 15 bases between. The CDR3 is made up of 14 amino acids.

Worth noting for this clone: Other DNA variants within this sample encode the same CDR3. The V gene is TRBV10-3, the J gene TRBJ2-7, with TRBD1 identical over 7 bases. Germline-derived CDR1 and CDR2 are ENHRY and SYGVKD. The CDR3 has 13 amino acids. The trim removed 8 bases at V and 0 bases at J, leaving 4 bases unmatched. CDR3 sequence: CAIRDSSSYEQYF. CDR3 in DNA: TGTGCCATCCGGGACAGCAGCTCCTACGAGCAGTACTTC.

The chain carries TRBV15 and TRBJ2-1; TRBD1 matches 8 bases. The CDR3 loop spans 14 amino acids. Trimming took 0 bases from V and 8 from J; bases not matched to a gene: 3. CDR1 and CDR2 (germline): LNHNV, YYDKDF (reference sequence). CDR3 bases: TGTGCCACCAGCAGAGAACGGACAGGGTATGAGCAGTTCTTC. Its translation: CATSRERTGYEQFF.

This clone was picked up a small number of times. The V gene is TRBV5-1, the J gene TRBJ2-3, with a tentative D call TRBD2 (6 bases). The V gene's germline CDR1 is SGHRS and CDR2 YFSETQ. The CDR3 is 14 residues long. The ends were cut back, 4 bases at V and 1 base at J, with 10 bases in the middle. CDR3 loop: CASSRGGGTDTQYF. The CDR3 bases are TGCGCCAGCAGCCGTGGCGGGGGCACAGATACGCAGTATTTT. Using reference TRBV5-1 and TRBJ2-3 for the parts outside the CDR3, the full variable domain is KAGVTQTPRYLIKTRGQQVTLSCSPISGHRSVSWYQQTPGQGLQFLFEYFSETQRNKGNFPGRFSGRQFSNSRSEMNVSTLELGDSALYLCASSRGGGTDTQYFGPGTRLTVL.

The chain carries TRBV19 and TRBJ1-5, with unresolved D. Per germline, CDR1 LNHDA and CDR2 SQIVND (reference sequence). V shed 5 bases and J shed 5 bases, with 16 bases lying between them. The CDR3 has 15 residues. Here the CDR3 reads CASSLGSADYQPQHF. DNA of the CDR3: TGTGCCAGTAGTCTCGGGTCCGCGGATTATCAGCCCCAGCATTTT.

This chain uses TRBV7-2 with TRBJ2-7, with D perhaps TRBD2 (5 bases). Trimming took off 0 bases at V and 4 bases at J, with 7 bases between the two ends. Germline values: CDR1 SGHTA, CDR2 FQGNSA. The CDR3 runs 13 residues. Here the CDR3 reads CASSLARGYEQYF. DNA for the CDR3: TGTGCCAGCAGCTTAGCACGCGGGTACGAGCAGTACTTC.

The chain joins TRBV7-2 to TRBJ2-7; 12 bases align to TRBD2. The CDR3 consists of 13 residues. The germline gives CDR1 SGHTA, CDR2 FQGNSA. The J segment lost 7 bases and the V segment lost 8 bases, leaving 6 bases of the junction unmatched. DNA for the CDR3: TGTGCCAGCCGGCTAGCGGGAGGGAGGGAGCAGTACTTC. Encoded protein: CASRLAGGREQYF. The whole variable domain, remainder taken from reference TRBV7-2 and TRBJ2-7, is GAGVSQSPSNKVTEKGKDVELRCDPISGHTALYWYRQSLGQGLEFLIYFQGNSAPDKSGLPSDRFSAERTGGSVSTLTIQRTQQEDSAVYLCASRLAGGREQYFGPGTRLTVT.

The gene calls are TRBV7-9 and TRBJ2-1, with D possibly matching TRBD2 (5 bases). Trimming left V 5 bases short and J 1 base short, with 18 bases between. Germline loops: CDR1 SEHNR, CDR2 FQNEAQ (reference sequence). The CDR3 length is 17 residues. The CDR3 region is CASSAAVGSGSYNEQFF. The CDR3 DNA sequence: TGTGCCAGCAGCGCAGCGGTGGGGAGTGGTTCCTACAATGAGCAGTTCTTC.

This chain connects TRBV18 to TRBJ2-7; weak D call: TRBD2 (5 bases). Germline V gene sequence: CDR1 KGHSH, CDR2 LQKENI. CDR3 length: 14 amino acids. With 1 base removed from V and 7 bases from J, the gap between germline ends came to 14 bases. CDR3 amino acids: CASSPLRLAEEQYF. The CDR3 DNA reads TGTGCCAGCTCACCACTTCGGCTAGCTGAAGAGCAGTACTTC. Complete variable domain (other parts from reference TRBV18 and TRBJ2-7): NAGVMQNPRHLVRRRGQEARLRCSPMKGHSHVYWYRQLPEEGLKFMVYLQKENIIDESGMPKERFSAEFPKEGPSILRIQQVVRGDSAAYFCASSPLRLAEEQYFGPGTRLTVT.

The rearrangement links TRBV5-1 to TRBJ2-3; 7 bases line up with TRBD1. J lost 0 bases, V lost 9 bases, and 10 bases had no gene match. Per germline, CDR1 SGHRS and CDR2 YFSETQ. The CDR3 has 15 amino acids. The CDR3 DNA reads TGCGCCACCTCAAGTGGGGACAGAAGCACAGATACGCAGTATTTT. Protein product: CATSSGDRSTDTQYF.

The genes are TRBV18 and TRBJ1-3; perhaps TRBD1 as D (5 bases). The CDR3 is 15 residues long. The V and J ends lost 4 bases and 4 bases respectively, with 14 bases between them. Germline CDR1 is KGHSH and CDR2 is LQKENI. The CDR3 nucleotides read TGTGCCAGCTCACGCCTTTCGGAGGGGGGAAACACCATATATTTT. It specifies CASSRLSEGGNTIYF. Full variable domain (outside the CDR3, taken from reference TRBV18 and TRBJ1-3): NAGVMQNPRHLVRRRGQEARLRCSPMKGHSHVYWYRQLPEEGLKFMVYLQKENIIDESGMPKERFSAEFPKEGPSILRIQQVVRGDSAAYFCASSRLSEGGNTIYFGEGSWLTVV.

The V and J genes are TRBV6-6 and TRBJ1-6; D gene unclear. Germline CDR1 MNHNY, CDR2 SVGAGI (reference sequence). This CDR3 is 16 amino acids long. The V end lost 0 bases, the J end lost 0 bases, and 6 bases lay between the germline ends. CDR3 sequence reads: CASSYSASSYNSPLHF. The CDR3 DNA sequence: TGTGCCAGCAGTTACTCCGCGAGCTCCTATAATTCACCCCTCCACTTT.

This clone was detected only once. The CDR3 DNA sequence: TGTGCCAGCAGCTTGAAAGCGGGAGACAAACACGAGCAGTACTTC. Its translation: CASSLKAGDKHEQYF. The chain recombines TRBV5-4 with TRBJ2-7; 8 bases are shared with TRBD2. The J segment lost 5 bases and the V segment lost 1 base, leaving 8 bases of the junction unmatched. This CDR3 is built from 15 residues. CDR1 SGHNT and CDR2 YYREEE come from the germline V gene (reference sequence).

The CDR3 here is CASRQQTVHTGELFF. The CDR3 DNA reads TGTGCCAGCAGGCAGCAGACAGTACACACCGGGGAGCTGTTTTTT. The rearrangement joins TRBV6-5 to TRBJ2-2; TRBD1 is a possible D gene (5 bases). Germline-derived CDR1 and CDR2 are MNHEY and SVGAGI. V was clipped by 6 bases and J by 3 bases, with 14 bases between them. The CDR3 length is 15 residues.

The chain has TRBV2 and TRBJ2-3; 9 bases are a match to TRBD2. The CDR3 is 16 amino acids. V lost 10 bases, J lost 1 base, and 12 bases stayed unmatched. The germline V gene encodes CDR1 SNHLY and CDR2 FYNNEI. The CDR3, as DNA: TGTGCCATCCTCCCGGGGCGGGGGGGAGGCACAGATACGCAGTATTTT. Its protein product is CAILPGRGGGTDTQYF.

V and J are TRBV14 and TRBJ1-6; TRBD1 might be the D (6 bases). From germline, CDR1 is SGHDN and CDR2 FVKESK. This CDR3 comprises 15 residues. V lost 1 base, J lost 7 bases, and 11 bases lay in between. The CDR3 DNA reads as TGTGCCAGCAGCCAAGCAGGGGTTGGGAATTCACCCCTCCACTTT. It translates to CASSQAGVGNSPLHF.